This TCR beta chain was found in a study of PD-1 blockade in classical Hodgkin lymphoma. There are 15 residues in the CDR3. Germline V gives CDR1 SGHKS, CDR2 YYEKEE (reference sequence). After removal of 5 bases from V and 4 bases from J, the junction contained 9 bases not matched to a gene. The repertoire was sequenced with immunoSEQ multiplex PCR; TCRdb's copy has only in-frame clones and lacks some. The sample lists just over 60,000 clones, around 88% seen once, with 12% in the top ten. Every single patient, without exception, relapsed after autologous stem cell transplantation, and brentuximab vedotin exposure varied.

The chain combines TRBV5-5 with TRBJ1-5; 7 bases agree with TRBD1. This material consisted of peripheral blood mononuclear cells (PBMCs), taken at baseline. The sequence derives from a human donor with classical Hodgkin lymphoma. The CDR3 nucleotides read TGTGCCAGCAGTCCTACAGGGGCGGGTAATCAGCCCCAGCATTTT. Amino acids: CASSPTGAGNQPQHF.